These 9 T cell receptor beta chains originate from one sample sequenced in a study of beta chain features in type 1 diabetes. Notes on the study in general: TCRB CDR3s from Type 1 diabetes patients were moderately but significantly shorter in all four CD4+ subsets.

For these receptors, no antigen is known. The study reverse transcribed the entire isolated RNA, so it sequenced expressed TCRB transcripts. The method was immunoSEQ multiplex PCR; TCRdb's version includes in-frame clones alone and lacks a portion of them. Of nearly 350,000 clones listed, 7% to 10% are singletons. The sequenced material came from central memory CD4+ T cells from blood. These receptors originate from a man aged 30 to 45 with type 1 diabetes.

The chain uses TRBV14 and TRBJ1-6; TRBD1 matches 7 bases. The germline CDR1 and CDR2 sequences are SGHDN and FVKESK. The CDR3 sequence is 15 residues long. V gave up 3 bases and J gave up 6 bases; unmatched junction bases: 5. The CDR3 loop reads CASSQAGTANSPLHF. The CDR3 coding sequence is TGTGCCAGCAGCCAGGCCGGGACAGCTAATTCACCCCTCCACTTT.

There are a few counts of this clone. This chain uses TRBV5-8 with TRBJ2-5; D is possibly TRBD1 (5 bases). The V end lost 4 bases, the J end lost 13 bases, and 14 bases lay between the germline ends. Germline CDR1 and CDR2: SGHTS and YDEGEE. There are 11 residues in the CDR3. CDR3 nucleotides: TGTGCCAGCAGCCTGCAGGGTGTGGGGTACTTC. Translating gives CASSLQGVGYF.

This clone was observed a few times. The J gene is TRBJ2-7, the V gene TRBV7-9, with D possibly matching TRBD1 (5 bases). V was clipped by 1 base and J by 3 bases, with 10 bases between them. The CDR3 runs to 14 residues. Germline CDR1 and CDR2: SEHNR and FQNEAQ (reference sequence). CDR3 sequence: CASSLEQAIYEQYF. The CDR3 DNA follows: TGTGCCAGCAGCTTAGAACAGGCCATCTACGAGCAGTACTTC.

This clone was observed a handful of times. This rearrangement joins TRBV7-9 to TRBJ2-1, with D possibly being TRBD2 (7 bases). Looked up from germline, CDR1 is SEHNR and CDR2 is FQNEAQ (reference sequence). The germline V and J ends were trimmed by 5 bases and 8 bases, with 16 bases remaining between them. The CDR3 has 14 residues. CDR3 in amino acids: CASSLTGGTDEQFF. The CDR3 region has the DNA TGTGCCAGCAGCCTAACGGGGGGCACGGATGAGCAGTTCTTC.

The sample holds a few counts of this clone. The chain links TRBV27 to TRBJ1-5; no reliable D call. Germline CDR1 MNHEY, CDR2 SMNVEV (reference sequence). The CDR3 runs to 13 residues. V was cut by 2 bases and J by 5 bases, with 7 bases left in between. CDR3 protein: CASSLLGDQPQHF. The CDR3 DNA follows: TGTGCCAGCAGTTTACTCGGGGATCAGCCCCAGCATTTT.

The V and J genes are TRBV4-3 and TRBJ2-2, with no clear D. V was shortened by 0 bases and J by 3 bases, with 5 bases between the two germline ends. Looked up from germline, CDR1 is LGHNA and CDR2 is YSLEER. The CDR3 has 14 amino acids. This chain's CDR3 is CASSQDVHTGELFF. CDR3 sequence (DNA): TGCGCCAGCAGCCAAGACGTGCACACCGGGGAGCTGTTTTTT.

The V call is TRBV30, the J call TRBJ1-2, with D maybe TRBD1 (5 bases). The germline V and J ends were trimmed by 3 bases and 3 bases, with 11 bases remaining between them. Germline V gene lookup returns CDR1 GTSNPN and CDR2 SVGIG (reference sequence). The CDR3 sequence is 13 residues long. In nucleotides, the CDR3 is TGTGCCTGGAGGGGGGGTTCGGACTATGGCTACACCTTC. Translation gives CAWRGGSDYGYTF.

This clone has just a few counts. DNA for the CDR3: TGTGCCAGCAGTCCCCCCGGTGGCAGATGGGCCAATCAGCCCCAGCATTTT. It specifies CASSPPGGRWANQPQHF. The gene calls are TRBV28 and TRBJ1-5; no firm D call. Trimming removed 5 bases from V and 3 bases from J, with 20 bases in between. Germline CDR1 is MDHEN and CDR2 is SYDVKM. The CDR3 is 17 residues long.

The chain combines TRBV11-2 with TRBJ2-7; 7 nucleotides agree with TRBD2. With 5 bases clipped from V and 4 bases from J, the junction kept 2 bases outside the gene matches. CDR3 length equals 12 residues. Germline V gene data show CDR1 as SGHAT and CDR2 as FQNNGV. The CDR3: CASSPGGYEQYF. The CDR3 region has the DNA TGTGCCAGCAGCCCCGGGGGGTACGAGCAGTACTTC.